Listed below are T cell receptor beta chains from one sample, sequenced in a study of CD8 T cells in Susac syndrome. TCRdb fed the immunoSEQ multiplex PCR reads into MiXCR, producing one record per CDR3 protein. The sample lists about 240,000 distinct CDR3 sequences; approximately 95% were seen once. Source material: CD4+ T cells from PBMCs. These receptors came from a human donor with Susac syndrome. Each CDR3 is given with its conserved first and last residue. Each record gives: V gene, clone size, J gene, D gene, CDR3 length, CDR3 DNA, CDR3 protein. D genes are given only for firm matches. Only part of the rows carry a size: once, few, many, or a class if the clone is expanded.

TRBV19	.	TRBJ2-1	.	15	TGTGCCAGTAAAGCGGAGCTTATCTCCTACAATGAGCAGTTCTTC	CASKAELISYNEQFF
TRBV29-1	once	TRBJ1-5	TRBD1	13	TGCAGCGTCCTGACAGGGGGGACTCAGCCCCAGCATTTT	CSVLTGGTQPQHF
TRBV6-5	.	TRBJ2-7	.	14	TGTGCCAGCAGTTACGGGGTGGCGATCAACGAGCAGTACTTC	CASSYGVAINEQYF
TRBV27	.	TRBJ2-5	.	14	TGTGCCAGCAGTCTACGTCCCGGGGGTGAGACCCAGTACTTC	CASSLRPGGETQYF
TRBV15	once	TRBJ1-1	TRBD1	18	TGTGCCACCAGCAGAGTTAAGGGACAGCAAATCTTTAACACTGAAGCTTTCTTT	CATSRVKGQQIFNTEAFF
TRBV19	.	TRBJ2-7	.	14	TGTGCCAGTAGTATAGACAGTCACTCCTACGAGCAGTACTTC	CASSIDSHSYEQYF
TRBV29-1	.	TRBJ2-7	TRBD1	14	TGCAGCGTATCTCGGACAGGCCTCTCCTACGAGCAGTACTTC	CSVSRTGLSYEQYF
TRBV20-1	.	TRBJ2-5	.	14	TGCAGTGCTAGGGGCGGCGACGCCGGCGAGACCCAGTACTTC	CSARGGDAGETQYF
TRBV4-1	.	TRBJ2-5	.	15	TGCGCCAGCAGCTCAACGGGACGGGAGCGAGTGACCCAGTACTTC	CASSSTGRERVTQYF
TRBV20-1	once	TRBJ1-2	.	13	TGCAGTGCGCCCACAGACTTTAACTATGGCTACACCTTC	CSAPTDFNYGYTF
TRBV18	.	TRBJ2-6	.	16	TGTGCCAGCTCACCCCTCGGGAGCTCTGGGGCCAACGTCCTGACTTTC	CASSPLGSSGANVLTF
TRBV6-6	.	TRBJ2-7	.	16	TGTGCCAGCCTCCGGGGGTGGTCCGGAAGCTCCTACGAGCAGTACTTC	CASLRGWSGSSYEQYF
TRBV9	.	TRBJ1-1	TRBD1	16	TGTGCCAGCAGCGTAGTTTCCGGGACAGTTGAAGCTGAAGCTTTCTTT	CASSVVSGTVEAEAFF
TRBV5-1	.	TRBJ2-7	TRBD2	18	TGCGCCAGCAGCTTGGGGGTCCCTCCGGGACTAGCGCGTTACGAGCAGTACTTC	CASSLGVPPGLARYEQYF
TRBV5-4	.	TRBJ2-5	.	13	TGTGCCAGCAGCCCCACCGTCCAAGAGACCCAGTACTTC	CASSPTVQETQYF
TRBV3-1	.	TRBJ2-1	.	16	TGTGCCAGCAGCCCGTTCCTAGCGACATCCTACAATGAGCAGTTCTTC	CASSPFLATSYNEQFF
TRBV15	.	TRBJ1-1	.	14	TGTGCCACCAGCGGGGACCCAAAGTGGACTGAAGCTTTCTTT	CATSGDPKWTEAFF